This TCR beta chain appears in the sequencing data of a study of blood T cell repertoires in COVID-19. Study summary: Donors in the United States, Italy and Spain gave samples during acute or convalescent COVID-19. PBMCs, B-cell-depleted T cells, or T cells provided the cDNA or gDNA that made up the material.

CDR1 KGHDR and CDR2 SFDVKD come from the germline V gene. The V gene lost 3 bases and the J gene lost 2 bases, with 10 bases spanning the gap. This CDR3 contains 14 residues. Authors' data handling: Reference gene primer amplification yielded estimated nucleated cell counts. Here immunoSEQ multiplex PCR was the method, and the copy in TCRdb shows in-frame clones only, minus some. That table is the source of V, J and clone size, and D and trimming were worked out from the DNA. Of roughly 62,000 clones in the sample, approximately 82% were seen once. This clone was seen a few times. This receptor was taken from a man aged 55 to 70 with acute or convalescent COVID-19. The chain couples TRBV24-1 to TRBJ2-7, with D possibly matching TRBD1 (6 bases). The sequenced material came from peripheral blood. The CDR3 sequence: CATSDGDNPYEQYF. The CDR3 nucleotides read TGTGCCACCAGTGATGGGGACAATCCCTACGAGCAGTACTTC.